This TCR beta chain is drawn from a study of shared clonotypes between healthy human individuals. The genomic DNA of each subset was split evenly across several immunoSEQ plates. The table came from immunoSEQ multiplex PCR; TCRdb's copy has only in-frame clones and leaves some out. The sample records some 2,500,000 clones, approximately 93% being singletons. CDR3 length equals 13 residues. Germline-derived CDR1 and CDR2 are GTSNPN and SVGIG (reference sequence). V lost 0 bases, J lost 10 bases, and 12 bases lay in between. The rearrangement uses TRBV30 and TRBJ1-4, with D perhaps matching TRBD1 (5 bases). Sequenced: naive CD4+ T cells from PBMCs. As for subset: CD45RA+ positively selected. This receptor was identified in a young man in good health. Some clones in this sample may be carry-over from other donors' samples. The CDR3 loop reads CAWSVRGVGKLFF. CDR3 DNA: TGTGCCTGGAGTGTACGGGGGGTTGGAAAACTGTTTTTT.